Listed below are T cell receptor beta chains from one sample, sequenced in a study of T cell responses to AZD1222 COVID-19 vaccine. Using immunoSEQ multiplex PCR, the repertoire was profiled, and TCRdb retains in-frame clones only, with some absent. The data show more than 95,000 clones, approximately 86% seen once. Sequenced material: peripheral blood, taken 28 days after the second dose of the MenACWY control vaccine. The receptors come from an adult who received the MenACWY meningococcal vaccine as a control. CDR3s include the opening cysteine and the closing phenylalanine or tryptophan. The D gene is left open where the match is weak.

TRBV27,TRBJ1-1,-,CASSLSTGYLKAFF
TRBV9,TRBJ1-3,-,CASRVRPHPPSSGNTIYF
TRBV3-1/TRBV3-2,TRBJ1-1,-,CASSPSPTGDEAFF
TRBV24-1,TRBJ1-2,-,CATSDADGSYGYTF
TRBV2,TRBJ2-3,-,CASSEERTTDTQYF
TRBV3-1/TRBV3-2,TRBJ2-7,-,CASSQKGIRYEQYF
TRBV11-2,TRBJ1-1,TRBD1,CASGQGIMNTEAFF
TRBV6-5,TRBJ2-5,TRBD2,CASSRKSGGETQYF
TRBV2,TRBJ1-6,-,CASGPRGSLSSSPLHF
TRBV29-1,TRBJ2-7,-,CSVDSQGRDEQYF
TRBV5-4,TRBJ1-1,TRBD1,CASSQQGPDTEAFF
TRBV27,TRBJ1-1,TRBD1,CASSTGQGSTFF
TRBV9,TRBJ2-3,-,CASSIGDTQYF
TRBV18,TRBJ2-7,TRBD2,CASSPSAAGEFEQYF
TRBV13,TRBJ1-4,-,CASSLANEKLFF
TRBV24-1,TRBJ2-1,-,CATSDFLGPRAVYNEQFF
TRBV6-1,TRBJ1-2,TRBD1,CASSRGTGGEGYTF
TRBV7-2,TRBJ2-2,TRBD2,CASSPGLAGGRGTGELFF
TRBV4-1,TRBJ1-1,TRBD1,CASSQDRTGLKAFF
TRBV5-1,TRBJ2-7,-,CASSLGPYYEQYF
TRBV5-1,TRBJ2-2,-,CASSWGQADTGELFF
TRBV30,TRBJ1-2,TRBD1,CAWVKGRLRGYYGYTF
TRBV24-1,TRBJ2-4,TRBD1,CATSDFWTQGAPLAKNIQYF
TRBV6-2/TRBV6-3,TRBJ2-7,TRBD1,CASSSPWTGSEQYF
TRBV10-3,TRBJ1-4,TRBD1,CAINRDRDEKLFF
TRBV29-1,TRBJ2-1,-,CSVERDQPYNEQFF
TRBV15,TRBJ1-4,-,CATSRDSTNEKLFF
TRBV18,TRBJ2-3,-,CASSPTVGDTSTDTQYF
TRBV7-9,TRBJ2-2,TRBD2,CASLRSGGTGELFF
TRBV5-4,TRBJ1-2,-,CASSFPGAIGNGYTF
TRBV4-3,TRBJ1-5,-,CASSQDLSSNQPQHF
TRBV4-1,TRBJ2-4,-,CASSQDLSVAKNIQYF
TRBV6-5,TRBJ2-1,TRBD1,CASSYAQGAYNEQFF
TRBV15,TRBJ2-7,-,CATSSGDSYEQYF
TRBV7-6,TRBJ1-1,-,CASKAIRNTEAFF
TRBV27,TRBJ1-1,TRBD1,CASSPRTGGYTEAFF
TRBV5-5,TRBJ2-3,-,CASSALARGSTDTQYF
TRBV5-4,TRBJ2-4,-,CASRTDSTLAKNIQYF
TRBV27,TRBJ2-7,-,CASSLSWGTRSYEQYF
TRBV18,TRBJ1-2,-,CASSAPGTAPTYGYTF
TRBV18,TRBJ2-1,TRBD2,CASSPGLASNEQFF